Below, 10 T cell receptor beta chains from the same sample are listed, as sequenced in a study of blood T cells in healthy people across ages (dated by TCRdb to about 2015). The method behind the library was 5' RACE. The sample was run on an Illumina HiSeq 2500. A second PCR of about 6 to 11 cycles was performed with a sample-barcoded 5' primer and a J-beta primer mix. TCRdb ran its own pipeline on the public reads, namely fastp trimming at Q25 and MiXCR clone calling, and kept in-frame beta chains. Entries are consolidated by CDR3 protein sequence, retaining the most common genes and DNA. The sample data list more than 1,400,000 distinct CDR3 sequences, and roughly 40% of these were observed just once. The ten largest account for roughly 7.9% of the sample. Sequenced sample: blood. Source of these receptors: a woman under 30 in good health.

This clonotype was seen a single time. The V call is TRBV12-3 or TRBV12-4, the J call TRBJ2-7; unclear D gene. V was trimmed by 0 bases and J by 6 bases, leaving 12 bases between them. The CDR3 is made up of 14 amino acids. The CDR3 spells CASSLAWKVAEQYF. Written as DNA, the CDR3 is TGTGCCAGCAGTTTAGCGTGGAAAGTCGCCGAGCAGTACTTC.

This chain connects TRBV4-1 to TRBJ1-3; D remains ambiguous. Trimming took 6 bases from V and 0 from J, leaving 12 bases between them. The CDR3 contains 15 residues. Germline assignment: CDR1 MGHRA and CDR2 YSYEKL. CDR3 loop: CASRRNTGSGNTIYF. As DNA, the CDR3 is TGCGCCAGCAGAAGGAATACGGGCTCTGGAAACACCATATATTTT.

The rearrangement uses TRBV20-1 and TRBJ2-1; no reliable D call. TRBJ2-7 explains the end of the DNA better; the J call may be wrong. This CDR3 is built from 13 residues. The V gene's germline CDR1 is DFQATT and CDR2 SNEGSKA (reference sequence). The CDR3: CSAVGSSYNEQYF. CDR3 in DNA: TGCAGTGCCGTGGGCAGCTCCTACAATGAGCAGTACTTC.

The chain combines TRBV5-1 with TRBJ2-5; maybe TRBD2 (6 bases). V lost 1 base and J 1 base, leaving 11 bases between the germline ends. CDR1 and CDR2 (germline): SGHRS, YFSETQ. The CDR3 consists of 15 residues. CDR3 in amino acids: CASSLRSSVQETQYF. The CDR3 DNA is TGCGCCAGCAGCTTGAGGTCTAGCGTCCAAGAGACCCAGTACTTC.

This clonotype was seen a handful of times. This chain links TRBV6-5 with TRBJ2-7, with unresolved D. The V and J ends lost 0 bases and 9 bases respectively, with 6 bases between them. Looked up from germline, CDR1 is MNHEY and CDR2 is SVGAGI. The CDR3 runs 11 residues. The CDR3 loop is CASSYSSLQYF. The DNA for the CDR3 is TGTGCCAGCAGTTACTCGTCTTTGCAGTACTTC.

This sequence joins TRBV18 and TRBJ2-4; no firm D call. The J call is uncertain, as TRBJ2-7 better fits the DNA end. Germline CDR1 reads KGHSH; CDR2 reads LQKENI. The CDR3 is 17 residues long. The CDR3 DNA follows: TGTGCCAGCTCACCGAATATGGGTTCCATCAGCTCCTACGAGCAGTACTTC. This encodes CASSPNMGSISSYEQYF.

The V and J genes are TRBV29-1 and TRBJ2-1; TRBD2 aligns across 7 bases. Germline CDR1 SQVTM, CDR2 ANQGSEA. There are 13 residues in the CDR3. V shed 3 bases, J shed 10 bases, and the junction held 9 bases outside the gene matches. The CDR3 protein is CSVDGLVGEEQFF. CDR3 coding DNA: TGCAGCGTTGACGGACTAGTTGGCGAGGAGCAGTTCTTC.

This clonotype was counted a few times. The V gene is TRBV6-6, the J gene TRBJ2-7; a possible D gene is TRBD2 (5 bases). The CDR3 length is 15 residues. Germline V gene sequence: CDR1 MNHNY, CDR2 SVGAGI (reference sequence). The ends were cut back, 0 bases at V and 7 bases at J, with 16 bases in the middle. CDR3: CASSYSRAKDNEQYF. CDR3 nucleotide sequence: TGTGCCAGCAGTTACTCGCGGGCCAAGGATAATGAGCAGTACTTC.

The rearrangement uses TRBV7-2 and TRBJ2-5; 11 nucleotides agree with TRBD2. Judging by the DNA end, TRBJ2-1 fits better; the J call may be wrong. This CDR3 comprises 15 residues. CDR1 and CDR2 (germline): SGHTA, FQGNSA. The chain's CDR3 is CASSRDSGGEETQFF. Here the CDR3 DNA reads TGTGCCAGCAGCCGCGATAGCGGGGGGGAAGAGACCCAGTTCTTC.

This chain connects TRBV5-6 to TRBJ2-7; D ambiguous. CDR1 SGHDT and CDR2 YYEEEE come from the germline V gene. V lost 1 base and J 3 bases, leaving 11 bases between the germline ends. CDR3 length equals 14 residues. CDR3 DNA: TGTGCCAGCAGCTTGAACTCACCGGGCTACGAGCAGTACTTC. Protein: CASSLNSPGYEQYF. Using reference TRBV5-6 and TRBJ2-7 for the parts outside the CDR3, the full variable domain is DAGVTQSPTHLIKTRGQQVTLRCSPKSGHDTVSWYQQALGQGPQFIFQYYEEEERQRGNFPDRFSGHQFPNYSSELNVNALLLGDSALYLCASSLNSPGYEQYFGPGTRLTVT.